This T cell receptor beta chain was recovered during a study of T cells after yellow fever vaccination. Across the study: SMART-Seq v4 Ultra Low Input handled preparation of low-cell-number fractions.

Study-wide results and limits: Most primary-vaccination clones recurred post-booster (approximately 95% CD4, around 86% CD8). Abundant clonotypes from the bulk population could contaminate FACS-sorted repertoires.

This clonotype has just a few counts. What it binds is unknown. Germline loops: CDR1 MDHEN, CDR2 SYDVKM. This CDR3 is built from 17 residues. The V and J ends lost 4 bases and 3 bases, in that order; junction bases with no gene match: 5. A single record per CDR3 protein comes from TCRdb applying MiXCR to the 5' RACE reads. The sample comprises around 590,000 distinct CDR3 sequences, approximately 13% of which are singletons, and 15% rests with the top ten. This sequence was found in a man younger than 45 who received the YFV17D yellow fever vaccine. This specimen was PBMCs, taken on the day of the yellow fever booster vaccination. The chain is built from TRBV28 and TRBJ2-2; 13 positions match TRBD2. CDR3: CASSSGLAGDHTGELFF. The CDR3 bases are TGTGCCAGCAGTTCCGGACTAGCGGGAGACCACACCGGGGAGCTGTTTTTT.